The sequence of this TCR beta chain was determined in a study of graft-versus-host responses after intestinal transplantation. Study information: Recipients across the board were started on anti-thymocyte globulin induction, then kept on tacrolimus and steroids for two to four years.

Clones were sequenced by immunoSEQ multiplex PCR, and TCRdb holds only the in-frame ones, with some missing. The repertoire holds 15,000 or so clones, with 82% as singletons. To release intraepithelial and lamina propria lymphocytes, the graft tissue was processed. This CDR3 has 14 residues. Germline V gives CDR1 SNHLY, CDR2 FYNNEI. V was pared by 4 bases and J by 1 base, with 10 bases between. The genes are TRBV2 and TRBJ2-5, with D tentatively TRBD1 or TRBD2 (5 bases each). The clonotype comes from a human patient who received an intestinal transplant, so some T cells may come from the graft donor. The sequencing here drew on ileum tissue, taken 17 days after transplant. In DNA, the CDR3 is TGTGCCAGCAGTGTCTATGGGGGCCAAGAGACCCAGTACTTC. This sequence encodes CASSVYGGQETQYF.